Only a few counts were recorded for the clone carrying this TCR beta chain. Separate cDNA molecules each had unique molecular identifiers attached to them. TCRdb redid the calling of the 5' RACE reads with MiXCR, one entry per CDR3 protein. The repertoire consists of 40,000 to 60,000 distinct CDR3 sequences, with about 6.3% occurring once and the leading ten covering approximately 2.8%. The data belong to a study of early T cells in non-severe SARS-CoV-2 infection. There are 13 residues in the CDR3. Trimming pared 3 bases from V and 5 bases from J, leaving 7 bases between. This sequence was found in an adult who was a healthcare worker with PCR-confirmed SARS-CoV-2 infection or an uninfected control (not recorded which). The rearrangement joins TRBV12-3 or TRBV12-4 to TRBJ1-4; D not resolved. The specimen was whole blood, collected at baseline. The CDR3 protein is CASSFRPNEKLFF. The DNA of the CDR3 is TGTGCCAGCAGTTTTCGGCCGAATGAAAAACTGTTTTTT.